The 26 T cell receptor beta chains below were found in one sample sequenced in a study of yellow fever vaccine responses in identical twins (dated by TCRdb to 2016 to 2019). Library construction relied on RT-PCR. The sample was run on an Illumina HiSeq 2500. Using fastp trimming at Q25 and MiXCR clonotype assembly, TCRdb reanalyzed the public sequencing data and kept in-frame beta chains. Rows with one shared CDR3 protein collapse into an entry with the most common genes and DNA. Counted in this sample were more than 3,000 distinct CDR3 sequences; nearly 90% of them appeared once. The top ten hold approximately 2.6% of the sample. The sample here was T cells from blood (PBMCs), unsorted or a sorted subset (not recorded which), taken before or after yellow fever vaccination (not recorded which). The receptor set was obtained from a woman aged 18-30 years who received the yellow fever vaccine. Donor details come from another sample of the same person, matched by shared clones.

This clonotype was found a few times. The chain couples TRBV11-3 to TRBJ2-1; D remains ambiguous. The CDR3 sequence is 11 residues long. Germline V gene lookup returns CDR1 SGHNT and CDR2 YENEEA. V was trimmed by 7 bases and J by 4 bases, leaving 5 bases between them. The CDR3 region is CASTSYNEQFF. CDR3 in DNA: TGTGCCAGCACCTCATACAATGAGCAGTTCTTC.

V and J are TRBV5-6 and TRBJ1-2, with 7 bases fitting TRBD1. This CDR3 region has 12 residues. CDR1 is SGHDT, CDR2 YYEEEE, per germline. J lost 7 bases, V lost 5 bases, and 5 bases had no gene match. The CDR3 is CASSIGGIGYTF. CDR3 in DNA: TGTGCCAGCAGTATAGGGGGCATTGGCTACACCTTC.

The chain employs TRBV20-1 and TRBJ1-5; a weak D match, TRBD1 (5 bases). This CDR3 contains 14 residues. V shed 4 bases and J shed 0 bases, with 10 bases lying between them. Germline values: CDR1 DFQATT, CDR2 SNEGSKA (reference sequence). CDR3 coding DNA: TGCAGTGCTAAGCTGACAGTTAGCAATCAGCCCCAGCATTTT. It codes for CSAKLTVSNQPQHF.

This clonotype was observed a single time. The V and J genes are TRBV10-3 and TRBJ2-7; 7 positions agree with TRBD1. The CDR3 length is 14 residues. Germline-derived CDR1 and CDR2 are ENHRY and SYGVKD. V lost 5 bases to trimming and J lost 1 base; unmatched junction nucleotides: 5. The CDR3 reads CAISHGTASYEQYF. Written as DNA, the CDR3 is TGTGCCATCAGTCACGGGACAGCTTCCTACGAGCAGTACTTC.

Here the CDR3 DNA reads TGTGCCAGCAGCTTAAGTGGAGACTATGGCTACACCTTC. The encoded protein is CASSLSGDYGYTF. This chain links TRBV7-3 with TRBJ1-2, with unresolved D. Germline lookup yields CDR1 SGHTA and CDR2 FQGTGA. V gave up 1 base and J gave up 3 bases, with 6 bases separating them. The CDR3 runs to 13 residues.

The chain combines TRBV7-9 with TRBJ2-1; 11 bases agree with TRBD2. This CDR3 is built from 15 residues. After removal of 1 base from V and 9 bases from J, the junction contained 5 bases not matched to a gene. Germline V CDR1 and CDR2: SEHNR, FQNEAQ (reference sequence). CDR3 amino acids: CASSLELAGVREQFF. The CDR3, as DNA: TGTGCCAGCAGCTTAGAACTAGCGGGAGTACGTGAGCAGTTCTTC.

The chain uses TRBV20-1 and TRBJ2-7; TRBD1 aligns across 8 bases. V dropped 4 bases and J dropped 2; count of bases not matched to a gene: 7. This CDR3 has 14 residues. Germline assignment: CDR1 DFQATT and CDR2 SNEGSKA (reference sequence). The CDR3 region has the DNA TGCAGTGCTATATCAGGGGGCCCAACCTACGAGCAGTACTTC. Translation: CSAISGGPTYEQYF.

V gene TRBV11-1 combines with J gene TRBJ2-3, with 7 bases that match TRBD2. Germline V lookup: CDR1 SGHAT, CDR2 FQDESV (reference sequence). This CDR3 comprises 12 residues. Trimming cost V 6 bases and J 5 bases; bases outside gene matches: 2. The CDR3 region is CASSSGGDTQYF. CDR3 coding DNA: TGTGCCAGCAGTTCGGGGGGAGATACGCAGTATTTT.

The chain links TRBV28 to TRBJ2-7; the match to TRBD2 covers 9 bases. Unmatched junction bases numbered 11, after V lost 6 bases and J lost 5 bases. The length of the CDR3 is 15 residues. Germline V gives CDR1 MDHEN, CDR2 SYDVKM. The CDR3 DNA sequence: TGTGCCAGCAGGACACCGGGACTAGCCTACCACGAGCAGTACTTC. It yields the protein CASRTPGLAYHEQYF.

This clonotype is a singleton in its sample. The DNA for the CDR3 is TGCAGCGTCTCTAGCGGAATAGCCAAAAACATTCAGTACTTC. Its translation: CSVSSGIAKNIQYF. The chain combines TRBV29-1 with TRBJ2-4, with 7 bases that match TRBD2. CDR1 is SQVTM and CDR2 is ANQGSEA in the germline V gene. Trimming cost V 6 bases and J 0 bases; bases outside gene matches: 5. The CDR3 has 14 residues.

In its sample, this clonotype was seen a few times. The chain's CDR3 is CASSTDWLTSNTEAFF. The CDR3 nucleotides are TGTGCCAGCAGCACAGATTGGTTAACGTCGAACACTGAAGCTTTCTTT. V and J are TRBV5-6 and TRBJ1-1; D unresolved. From germline, CDR1 is SGHDT and CDR2 YYEEEE. This CDR3 has 16 residues. V was clipped by 4 bases and J by 1 base, with 17 bases between them.

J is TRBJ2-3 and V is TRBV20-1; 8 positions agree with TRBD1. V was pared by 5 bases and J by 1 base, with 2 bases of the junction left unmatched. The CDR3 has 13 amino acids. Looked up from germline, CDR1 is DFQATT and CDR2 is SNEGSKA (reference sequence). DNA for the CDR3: TGCAGTGCTCGGACAGGGCGCACAGATACGCAGTATTTT. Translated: CSARTGRTDTQYF.

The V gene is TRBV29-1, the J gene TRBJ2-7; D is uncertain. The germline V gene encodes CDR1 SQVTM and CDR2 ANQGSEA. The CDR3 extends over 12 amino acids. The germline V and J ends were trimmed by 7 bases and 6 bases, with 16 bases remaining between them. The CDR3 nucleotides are TGCAGCGGGAAGGTAACAGAGGCCGAGCAGTACTTC. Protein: CSGKVTEAEQYF.

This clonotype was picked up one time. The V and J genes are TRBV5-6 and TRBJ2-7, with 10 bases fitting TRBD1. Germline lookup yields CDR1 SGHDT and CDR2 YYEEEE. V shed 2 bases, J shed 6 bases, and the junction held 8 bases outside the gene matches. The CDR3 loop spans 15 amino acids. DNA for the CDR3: TGTGCCAGCAGCTTATCCGGGACAGGGGTCTTCGAGCAGTACTTC. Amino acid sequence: CASSLSGTGVFEQYF.

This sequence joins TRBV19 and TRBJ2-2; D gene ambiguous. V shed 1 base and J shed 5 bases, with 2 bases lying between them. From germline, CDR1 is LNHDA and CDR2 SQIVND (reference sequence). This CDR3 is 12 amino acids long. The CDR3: CASSIVTGELFF. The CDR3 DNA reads TGTGCCAGTAGTATAGTTACCGGGGAGCTGTTTTTT.

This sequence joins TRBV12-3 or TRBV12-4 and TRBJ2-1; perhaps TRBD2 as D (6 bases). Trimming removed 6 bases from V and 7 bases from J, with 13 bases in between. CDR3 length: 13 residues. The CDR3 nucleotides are TGTGCCAGCAGCCCAGGGACTGAAAATGAGCAGTTCTTC. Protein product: CASSPGTENEQFF.

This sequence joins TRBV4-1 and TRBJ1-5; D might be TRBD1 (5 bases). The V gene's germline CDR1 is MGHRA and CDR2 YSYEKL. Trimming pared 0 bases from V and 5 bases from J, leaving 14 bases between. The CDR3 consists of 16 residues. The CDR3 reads CASSQELGGNDQPQHF. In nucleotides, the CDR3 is TGCGCCAGCAGCCAAGAACTGGGGGGGAATGATCAGCCCCAGCATTTT.

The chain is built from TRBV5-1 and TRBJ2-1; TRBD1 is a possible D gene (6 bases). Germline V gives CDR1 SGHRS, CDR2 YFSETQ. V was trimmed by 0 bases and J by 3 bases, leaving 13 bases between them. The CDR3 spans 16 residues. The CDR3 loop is CASSLGTGTSYNEQFF. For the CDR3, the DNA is TGCGCCAGCAGCTTGGGTACCGGGACAAGCTACAATGAGCAGTTCTTC.

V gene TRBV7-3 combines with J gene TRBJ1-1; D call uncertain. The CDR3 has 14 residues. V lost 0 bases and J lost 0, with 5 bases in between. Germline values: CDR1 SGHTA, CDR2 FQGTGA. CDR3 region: CASSLTRMNTEAFF. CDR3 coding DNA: TGTGCCAGCAGCTTAACCCGGATGAACACTGAAGCTTTCTTT.

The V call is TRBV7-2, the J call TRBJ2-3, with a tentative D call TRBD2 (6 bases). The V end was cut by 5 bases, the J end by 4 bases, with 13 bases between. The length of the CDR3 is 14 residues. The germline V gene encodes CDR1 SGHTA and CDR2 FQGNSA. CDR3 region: CASSIRSGSDTQYF. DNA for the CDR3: TGTGCCAGCAGCATCCGTAGCGGATCAGATACGCAGTATTTT.

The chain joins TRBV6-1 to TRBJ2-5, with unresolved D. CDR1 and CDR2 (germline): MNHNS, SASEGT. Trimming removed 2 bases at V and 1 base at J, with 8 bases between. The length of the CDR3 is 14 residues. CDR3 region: CASSESQFQETQYF. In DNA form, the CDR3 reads TGTGCCAGCAGTGAAAGCCAATTCCAAGAGACCCAGTACTTC.

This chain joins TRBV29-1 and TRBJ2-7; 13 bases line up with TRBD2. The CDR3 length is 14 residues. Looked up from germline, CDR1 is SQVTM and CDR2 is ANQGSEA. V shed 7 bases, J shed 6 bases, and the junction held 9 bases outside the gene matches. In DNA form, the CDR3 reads TGCAGCGCTGTTATCGGGACTAGCGGGACCGAGCAGTACTTC. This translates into CSAVIGTSGTEQYF.

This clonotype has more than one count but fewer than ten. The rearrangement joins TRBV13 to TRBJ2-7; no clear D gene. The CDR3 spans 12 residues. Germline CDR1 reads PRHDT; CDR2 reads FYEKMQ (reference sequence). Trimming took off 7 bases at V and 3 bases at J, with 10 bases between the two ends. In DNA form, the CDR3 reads TGTGCCAGCATACAGCGAAACTACGAGCAGTACTTC. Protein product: CASIQRNYEQYF.

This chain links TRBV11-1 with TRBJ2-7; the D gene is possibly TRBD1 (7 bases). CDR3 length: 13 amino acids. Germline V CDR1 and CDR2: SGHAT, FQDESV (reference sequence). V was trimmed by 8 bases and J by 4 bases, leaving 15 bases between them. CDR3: CASSGDSLYEQYF. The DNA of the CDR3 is TGTGCCAGCTCGGGGGACAGTCTATACGAGCAGTACTTC.

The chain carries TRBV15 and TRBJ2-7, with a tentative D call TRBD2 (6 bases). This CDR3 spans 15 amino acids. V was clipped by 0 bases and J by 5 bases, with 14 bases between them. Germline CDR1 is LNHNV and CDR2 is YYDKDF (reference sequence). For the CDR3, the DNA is TGTGCCACCAGCAGAGATACGGGGGTTTCTAACGAGCAGTACTTC. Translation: CATSRDTGVSNEQYF.

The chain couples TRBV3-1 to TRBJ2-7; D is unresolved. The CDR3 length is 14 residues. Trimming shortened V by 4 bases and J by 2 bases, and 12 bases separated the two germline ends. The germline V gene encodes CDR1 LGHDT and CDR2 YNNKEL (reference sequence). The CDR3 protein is CASSPLKGTYEQYF. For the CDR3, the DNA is TGTGCCAGCAGCCCCTTGAAAGGGACCTACGAGCAGTACTTC.